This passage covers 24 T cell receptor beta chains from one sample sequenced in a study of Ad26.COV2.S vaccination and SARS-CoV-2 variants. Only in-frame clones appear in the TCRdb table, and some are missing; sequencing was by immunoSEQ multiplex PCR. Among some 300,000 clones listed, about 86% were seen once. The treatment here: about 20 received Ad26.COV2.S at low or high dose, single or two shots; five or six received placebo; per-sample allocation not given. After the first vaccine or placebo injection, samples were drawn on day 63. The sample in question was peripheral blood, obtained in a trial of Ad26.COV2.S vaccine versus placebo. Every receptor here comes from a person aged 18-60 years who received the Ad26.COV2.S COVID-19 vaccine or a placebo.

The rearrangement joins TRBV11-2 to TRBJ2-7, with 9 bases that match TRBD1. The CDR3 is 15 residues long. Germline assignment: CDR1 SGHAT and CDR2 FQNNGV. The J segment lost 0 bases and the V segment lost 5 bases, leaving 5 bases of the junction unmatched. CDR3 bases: TGTGCCAGCAGCGCCGACAGGGGGGTCTCCTACGAGCAGTACTTC. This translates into CASSADRGVSYEQYF.

The CDR3 loop reads CASSLEGGQGGSPLHF. The CDR3 coding sequence is TGCGCCAGCAGCTTGGAAGGGGGACAGGGTGGATCACCCCTCCACTTT. The chain carries TRBV5-1 and TRBJ1-6; 9 nucleotides match TRBD1. Trimming removed 0 bases from V and 10 bases from J; junction bases left unmatched: 8. Germline V gives CDR1 SGHRS, CDR2 YFSETQ. There are 16 residues in the CDR3.

The CDR3 loop reads CARTRGGATKTGELFF. CDR3 bases: TGTGCAAGGACTCGCGGGGGGGCTACGAAGACCGGGGAGCTGTTTTTT. The chain recombines TRBV21-1 with TRBJ2-2; the D segment call TRBD2 is taken from the table without a DNA check. TRBV21-1 is listed as a pseudogene. The CDR3 has 16 amino acids.

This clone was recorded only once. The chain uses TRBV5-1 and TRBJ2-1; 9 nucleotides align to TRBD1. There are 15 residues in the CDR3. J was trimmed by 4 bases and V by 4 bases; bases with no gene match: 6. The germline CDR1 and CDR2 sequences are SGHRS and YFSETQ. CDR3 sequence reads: CASSPLGQGYNEQFF. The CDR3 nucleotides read TGCGCCAGCAGCCCTCTGGGACAGGGTTACAATGAGCAGTTCTTC.

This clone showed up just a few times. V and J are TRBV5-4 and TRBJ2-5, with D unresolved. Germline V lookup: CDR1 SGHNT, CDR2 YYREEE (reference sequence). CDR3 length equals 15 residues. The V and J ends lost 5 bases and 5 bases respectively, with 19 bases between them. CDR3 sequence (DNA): TGTGCCAGCAGTATGAGAAACCAGAAGATGGAGACCCAGTACTTC. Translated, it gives CASSMRNQKMETQYF.

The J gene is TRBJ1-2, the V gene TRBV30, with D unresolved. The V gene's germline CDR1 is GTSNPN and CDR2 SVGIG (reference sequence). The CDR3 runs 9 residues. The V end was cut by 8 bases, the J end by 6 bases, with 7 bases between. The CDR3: CAGSDGYTF. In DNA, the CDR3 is TGTGCCGGAAGCGATGGCTACACCTTC.

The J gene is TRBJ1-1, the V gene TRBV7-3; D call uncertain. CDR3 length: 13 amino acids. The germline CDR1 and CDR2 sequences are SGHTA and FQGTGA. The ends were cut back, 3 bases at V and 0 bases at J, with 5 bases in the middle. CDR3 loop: CASSFSMNTEAFF. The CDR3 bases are TGTGCCAGCAGCTTTTCGATGAACACTGAAGCTTTCTTT. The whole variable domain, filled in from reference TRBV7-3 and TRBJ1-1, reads GAGVSQTPSNKVTEKGKYVELRCDPISGHTALYWYRQSLGQGPEFLIYFQGTGAADDSGLPNDRFFAVRPEGSVSTLKIQRTERGDSAVYLCASSFSMNTEAFFGQGTRLTVV.

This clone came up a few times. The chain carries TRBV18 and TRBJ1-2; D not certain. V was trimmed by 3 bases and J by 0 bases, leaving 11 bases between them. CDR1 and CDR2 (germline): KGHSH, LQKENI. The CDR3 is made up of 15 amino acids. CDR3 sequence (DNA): TGTGCCAGCTCACCTGAAGGCGCGGCTAACTATGGCTACACCTTC. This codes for CASSPEGAANYGYTF. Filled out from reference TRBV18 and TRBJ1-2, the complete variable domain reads NAGVMQNPRHLVRRRGQEARLRCSPMKGHSHVYWYRQLPEEGLKFMVYLQKENIIDESGMPKERFSAEFPKEGPSILRIQQVVRGDSAAYFCASSPEGAANYGYTFGSGTRLTVV.

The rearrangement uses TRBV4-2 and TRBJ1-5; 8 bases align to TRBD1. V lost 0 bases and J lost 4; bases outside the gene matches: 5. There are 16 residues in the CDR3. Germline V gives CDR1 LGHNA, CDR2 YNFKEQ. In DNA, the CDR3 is TGTGCCAGCAGCCAAGAGGGGGACAGGACGAATCAGCCCCAGCATTTT. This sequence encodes CASSQEGDRTNQPQHF.

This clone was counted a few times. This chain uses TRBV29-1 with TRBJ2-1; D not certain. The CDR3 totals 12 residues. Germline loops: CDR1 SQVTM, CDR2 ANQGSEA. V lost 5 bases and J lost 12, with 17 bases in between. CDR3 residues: CSVPGAAIGQFF. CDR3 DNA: TGCAGCGTTCCCGGCGCGGCAATAGGGCAGTTCTTC.

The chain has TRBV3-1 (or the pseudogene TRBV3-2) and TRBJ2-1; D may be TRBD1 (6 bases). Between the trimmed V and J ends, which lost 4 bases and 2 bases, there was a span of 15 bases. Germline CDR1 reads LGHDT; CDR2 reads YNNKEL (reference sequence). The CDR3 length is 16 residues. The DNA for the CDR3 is TGTGCCAGCAGCCCCCCCGGTAGGACAGCCTACAATGAGCAGTTCTTC. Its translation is CASSPPGRTAYNEQFF.

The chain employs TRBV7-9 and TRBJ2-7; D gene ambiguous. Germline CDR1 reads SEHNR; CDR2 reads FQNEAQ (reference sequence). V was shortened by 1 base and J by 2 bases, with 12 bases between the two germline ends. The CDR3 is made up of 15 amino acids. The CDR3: CASSLDGTKTYEQYF. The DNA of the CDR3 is TGTGCCAGCAGCTTAGATGGCACCAAGACCTACGAGCAGTACTTC.

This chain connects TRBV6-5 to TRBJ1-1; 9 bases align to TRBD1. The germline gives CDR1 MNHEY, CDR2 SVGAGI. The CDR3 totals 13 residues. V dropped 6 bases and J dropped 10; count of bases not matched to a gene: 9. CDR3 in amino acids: CASSRGQGVRAFF. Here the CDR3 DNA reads TGTGCCAGCAGCCGGGGACAGGGAGTACGAGCTTTCTTT.

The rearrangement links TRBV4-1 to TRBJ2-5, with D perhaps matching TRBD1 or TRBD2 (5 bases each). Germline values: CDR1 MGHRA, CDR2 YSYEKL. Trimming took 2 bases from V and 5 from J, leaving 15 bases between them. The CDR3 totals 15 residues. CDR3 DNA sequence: TGCGCCAGCAGCCAATCGACCGGGACGGGGGAGACCCAGTACTTC. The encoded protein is CASSQSTGTGETQYF.

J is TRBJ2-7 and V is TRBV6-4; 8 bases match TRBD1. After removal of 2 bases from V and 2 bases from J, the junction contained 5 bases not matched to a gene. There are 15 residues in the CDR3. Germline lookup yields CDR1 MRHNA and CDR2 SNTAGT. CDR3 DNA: TGTGCCAGCAGTGACGACGACAGGGGTCCCTACGAGCAGTACTTC. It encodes CASSDDDRGPYEQYF.

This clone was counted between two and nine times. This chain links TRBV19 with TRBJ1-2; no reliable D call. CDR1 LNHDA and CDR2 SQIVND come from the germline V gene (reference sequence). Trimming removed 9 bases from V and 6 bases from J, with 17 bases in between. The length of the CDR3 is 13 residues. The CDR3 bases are TGTGCCAGCACTACTTTGGATATAAATGGCTACACCTTC. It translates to CASTTLDINGYTF.

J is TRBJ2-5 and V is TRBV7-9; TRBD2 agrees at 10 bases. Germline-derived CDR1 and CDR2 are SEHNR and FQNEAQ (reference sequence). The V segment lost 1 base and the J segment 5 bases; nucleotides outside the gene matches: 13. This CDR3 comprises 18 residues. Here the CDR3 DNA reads TGTGCCAGCAGCTTAGTCGCCTGGCTAGCGGGGGCCGTGGAGACCCAGTACTTC. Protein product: CASSLVAWLAGAVETQYF.

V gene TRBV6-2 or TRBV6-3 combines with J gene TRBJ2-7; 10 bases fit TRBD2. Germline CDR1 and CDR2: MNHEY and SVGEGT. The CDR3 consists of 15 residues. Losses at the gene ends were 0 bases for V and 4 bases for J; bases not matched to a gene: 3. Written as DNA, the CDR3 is TGTGCCAGCAGTTACTCGGCTAGCGGGAGATACGAGCAGTACTTC. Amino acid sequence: CASSYSASGRYEQYF.

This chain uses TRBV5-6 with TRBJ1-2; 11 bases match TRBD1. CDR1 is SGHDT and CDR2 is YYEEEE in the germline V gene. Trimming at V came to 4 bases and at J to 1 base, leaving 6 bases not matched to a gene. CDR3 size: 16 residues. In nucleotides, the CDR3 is TGTGCCAGCAGCCCGGACAGGGGGCCTTATAACTATGGCTACACCTTC. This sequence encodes CASSPDRGPYNYGYTF.

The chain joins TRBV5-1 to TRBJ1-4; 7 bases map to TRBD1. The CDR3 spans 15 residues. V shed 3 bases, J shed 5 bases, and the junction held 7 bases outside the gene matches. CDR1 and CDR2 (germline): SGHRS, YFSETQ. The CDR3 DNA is TGCGCCAGCAGCTGGAGACAGGGACGGAATGAAAAACTGTTTTTT. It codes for CASSWRQGRNEKLFF.

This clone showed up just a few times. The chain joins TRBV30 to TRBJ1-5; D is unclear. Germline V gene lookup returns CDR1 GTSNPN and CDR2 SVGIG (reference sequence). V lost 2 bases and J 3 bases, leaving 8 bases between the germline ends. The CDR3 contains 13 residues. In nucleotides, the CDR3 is TGTGCCTGGAGTTCGGGTTACAATCAGCCCCAGCATTTT. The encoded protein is CAWSSGYNQPQHF.

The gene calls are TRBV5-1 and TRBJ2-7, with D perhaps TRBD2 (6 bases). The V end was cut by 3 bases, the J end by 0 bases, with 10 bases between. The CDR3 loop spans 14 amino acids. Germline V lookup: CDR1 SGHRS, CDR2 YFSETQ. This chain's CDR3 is CASSSGVSSYEQYF. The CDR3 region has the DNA TGCGCCAGCAGCTCGGGGGTGAGCTCCTACGAGCAGTACTTC.

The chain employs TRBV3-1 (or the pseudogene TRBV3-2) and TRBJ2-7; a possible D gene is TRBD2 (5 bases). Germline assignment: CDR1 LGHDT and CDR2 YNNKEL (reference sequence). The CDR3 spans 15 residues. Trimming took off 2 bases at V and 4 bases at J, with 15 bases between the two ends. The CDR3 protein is CASSQSIGPGYEQYF. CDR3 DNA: TGTGCCAGCAGCCAATCGATAGGGCCGGGGTACGAGCAGTACTTC.

CDR3 coding DNA: TGTGCCAGCAGAGTCGGCAGGGACTCTGGAAACACCATATATTTT. It yields the protein CASRVGRDSGNTIYF. This chain connects TRBV6-5 to TRBJ1-3, with D possibly being TRBD1 (5 bases). This CDR3 has 15 amino acids. Trimming stripped 6 bases from V and 0 bases from J, with 12 bases between. The germline V gene has CDR1 MNHEY and CDR2 SVGAGI.